These 19 T cell receptor beta chains originate from one sample sequenced in a study of T-cell memory formation after mild COVID-19. TCRdb redid the calling of the 5' RACE reads with MiXCR, one entry per CDR3 protein. The table shows approximately 300,000 distinct CDR3 sequences, with more than 15% occurring only once. Sequences were obtained from PBMCs or a T cell subset sorted from them (not recorded which). These receptors were collected from a man aged 18 to 30 who had mild COVID-19 (a few samples of this study predate the infection). Cell type and time point are not known.

The chain joins TRBV27 to TRBJ2-1; 8 positions match TRBD2. The CDR3 consists of 14 residues. Germline-derived CDR1 and CDR2 are MNHEY and SMNVEV (reference sequence). V lost 0 bases, J lost 7 bases, and 2 bases stayed unmatched. CDR3 coding DNA: TGTGCCAGCAGTTTATCCCGGGGGGGGAATGAGCAGTTCTTC. Amino acid sequence: CASSLSRGGNEQFF.

The gene calls are TRBV12-3 or TRBV12-4 and TRBJ1-5; D uncertain. Trimming took 8 bases from V and 1 from J, leaving 12 bases between them. The length of the CDR3 is 14 residues. Here the CDR3 reads CASGVGASNQPQHF. The CDR3 bases are TGTGCCAGCGGAGTCGGCGCCAGCAATCAGCCCCAGCATTTT.

The chain uses TRBV6-1 and TRBJ1-1; D unclear. CDR1 and CDR2 from the germline V gene are MNHNS and SASEGT. The CDR3 spans 14 residues. CDR3 sequence reads: CVVPASALNTEAFF. CDR3 nucleotides: TGTGTCGTTCCTGCATCGGCCTTGAACACTGAAGCTTTCTTT.

This clonotype was observed a few times. The chain couples TRBV7-9 to TRBJ2-1; a possible D gene is TRBD1 (6 bases). Germline lookup yields CDR1 SEHNR and CDR2 FQNEAQ (reference sequence). V shed 5 bases and J shed 8 bases, with 13 bases lying between them. The CDR3 covers 13 residues. The CDR3 region is CASSQQGWDEQFF. Written as DNA, the CDR3 is TGTGCCAGCAGCCAACAGGGATGGGATGAGCAGTTCTTC.

This clonotype was detected a few times. This rearrangement joins TRBV20-1 to TRBJ2-2; 8 bases agree with TRBD1. Germline CDR1 and CDR2: DFQATT and SNEGSKA (reference sequence). This CDR3 region has 16 residues. The V gene end was trimmed by 4 bases and the J gene end by 7 bases; junction bases not matched to a gene: 14. The CDR3 DNA is TGCAGTGCTAAATCCGGGACAGGCCTTCGGGGCGGGGAGCTGTTTTTT. This translates into CSAKSGTGLRGGELFF.

V and J are TRBV15 and TRBJ2-3, with D possibly TRBD1 on 6 matching bases. Germline CDR1 LNHNV, CDR2 YYDKDF (reference sequence). This CDR3 is built from 13 residues. The V gene lost 8 bases and the J gene lost 4 bases, with 13 bases spanning the gap. CDR3 sequence reads: CATVGAGADTQYF. The CDR3 region has the DNA TGTGCCACCGTCGGAGCAGGGGCAGATACGCAGTATTTT.

In this sample, this clonotype turned up a few times. The chain links TRBV10-3 to TRBJ2-5; 15 nucleotides match TRBD2. Germline V lookup: CDR1 ENHRY, CDR2 SYGVKD. The CDR3 length is 16 residues. Trimming at V came to 4 bases and at J to 5 bases, leaving 5 bases not matched to a gene. CDR3 sequence reads: CAISGSGTSGGETQYF. CDR3 DNA: TGTGCCATCAGTGGATCCGGGACTAGCGGGGGGGAGACCCAGTACTTC.

This sequence joins TRBV12-3 or TRBV12-4 and TRBJ2-3; D is uncertain. CDR3 size: 15 residues. V lost 5 bases to trimming and J lost 1 base, with 13 bases between them. CDR3 sequence reads: CASSLRSVGTDTQYF. The CDR3 DNA reads as TGTGCCAGCAGTCTACGGTCCGTGGGCACAGATACGCAGTATTTT.

This clonotype was counted a few times. The chain recombines TRBV20-1 with TRBJ1-1; D is ambiguous. This CDR3 comprises 12 residues. The germline gives CDR1 DFQATT, CDR2 SNEGSKA (reference sequence). Trimming removed 6 bases from V and 3 bases from J, with 11 bases in between. The CDR3 is CSAPDGYTEAFF. The CDR3 bases are TGCAGTGCCCCGGACGGATACACTGAAGCTTTCTTT.

Ten or more counts support this clonotype. J is TRBJ2-2 and V is TRBV11-2; 15 bases align to TRBD2. V lost 4 bases to trimming and J lost 0 bases; unmatched junction nucleotides: 3. This CDR3 comprises 18 residues. Germline CDR1 is SGHAT and CDR2 is FQNNGV. CDR3 residues: CASSSWTSGGANTGELFF. CDR3 in DNA: TGTGCCAGCAGCTCGTGGACTAGCGGGGGGGCGAACACCGGGGAGCTGTTTTTT.

This chain uses TRBV5-1 with TRBJ1-2; D may be TRBD1 (6 bases). Germline CDR1 and CDR2: SGHRS and YFSETQ. V was pared by 7 bases and J by 5 bases, with 21 bases between. The length of the CDR3 is 15 residues. DNA for the CDR3: TGCGCCAGCCGCCCTGTTTCAGGGGTCGAGTATGGCTACACCTTC. Protein sequence: CASRPVSGVEYGYTF. Based on the CDR3 plus reference TRBV5-1 and TRBJ1-2, the full variable domain is KAGVTQTPRYLIKTRGQQVTLSCSPISGHRSVSWYQQTPGQGLQFLFEYFSETQRNKGNFPGRFSGRQFSNSRSEMNVSTLELGDSALYLCASRPVSGVEYGYTFGSGTRLTVV.

The gene calls are TRBV4-2 and TRBJ2-3; 10 bases line up with TRBD2. J gave up 1 base and V 5 bases, and 6 bases lay outside the gene matches. Germline lookup yields CDR1 LGHNA and CDR2 YNFKEQ. The CDR3 is 16 amino acids. CDR3 nucleotides: TGTGCCAGCAGCGAGAGGCTAGCGGGGGGCACAGATACGCAGTATTTT. Its protein is CASSERLAGGTDTQYF.

The gene calls are TRBV10-3 and TRBJ2-6, with D perhaps TRBD1 (6 bases). In germline, CDR1 is ENHRY, CDR2 SYGVKD. The V end lost 8 bases, the J end lost 0 bases, and 20 bases lay between the germline ends. The CDR3 runs to 18 residues. CDR3 sequence reads: CAIRPTLGGPSGANVLTF. CDR3 nucleotides: TGTGCCATCCGTCCCACGCTAGGGGGACCCTCTGGGGCCAACGTCCTGACTTTC.

The chain uses TRBV4-2 and TRBJ1-1; D call uncertain. The length of the CDR3 is 15 residues. Germline loops: CDR1 LGHNA, CDR2 YNFKEQ. V gave up 0 bases and J gave up 6 bases, with 14 bases separating them. The CDR3 protein is CASSQDRSGLSEAFF. The DNA of the CDR3 is TGTGCCAGCAGCCAAGATCGGTCGGGTTTGTCTGAAGCTTTCTTT.

The chain joins TRBV7-6 to TRBJ2-3; no reliable D call. CDR3 length equals 12 residues. V lost 4 bases to trimming and J lost 10 bases, with 12 bases between them. CDR1 is SGHVS, CDR2 FNYEAQ, per germline. As DNA, the CDR3 is TGTGCCAGCAGCTCTCCTAGGGATGCGCAGTATTTT. It encodes CASSSPRDAQYF.

This clonotype was detected a few times. V gene TRBV7-2 combines with J gene TRBJ1-1; TRBD1 agrees at 7 bases. The junction had 6 bases not matched to a gene; V was cut back by 4 bases and J by 4 bases. From germline, CDR1 is SGHTA and CDR2 FQGNSA. The CDR3 is made up of 14 amino acids. The CDR3 spells CASSSTGQATEAFF. The CDR3 bases are TGTGCCAGCAGCTCCACTGGACAGGCCACTGAAGCTTTCTTT.

The chain uses TRBV12-3 or TRBV12-4 and TRBJ2-5, with 8 bases matching TRBD2. This CDR3 comprises 15 residues. After removal of 6 bases from V and 2 bases from J, the junction contained 8 bases not matched to a gene. CDR3 bases: TGTGCCAGCAGCCCCGGGGGGGGACTTCAAGAGACCCAGTACTTC. It specifies CASSPGGGLQETQYF.

This clonotype was seen at least ten times. The rearrangement uses TRBV4-1 and TRBJ2-3, with D uncertain. Germline CDR1 MGHRA, CDR2 YSYEKL. The CDR3 is made up of 12 amino acids. The V gene lost 1 base and the J gene lost 4 bases, with 3 bases spanning the gap. CDR3 amino acids: CASSQVADTQYF. In nucleotides, the CDR3 is TGCGCCAGCAGCCAAGTTGCAGATACGCAGTATTTT.

This clonotype has only a few counts. The rearrangement links TRBV12-3 or TRBV12-4 to TRBJ1-5; D is uncertain. The CDR3 spans 14 residues. Deletions cut 3 bases from V and 4 bases from J, with 10 bases between. In DNA, the CDR3 is TGTGCCAGCAGTTTCCGACGGAGTAATCAGCCCCAGCATTTT. Translation gives CASSFRRSNQPQHF.